The present TCR beta chain was sequenced within a study of CD8 T cells in Susac syndrome. Random hexamers served to reverse transcribe about 0.5 to 1 ug RNA. It was immunoSEQ multiplex PCR that amplified TCR beta CDR3 across 54 Vbeta and 13 Jbeta. MiXCR, run by TCRdb on the immunoSEQ multiplex PCR reads, gives a single entry per CDR3 protein. This table holds under 150,000 distinct CDR3 sequences, 65% to 90% found once. This clonotype showed up just a few times. Blood CD8+ and CD4+ T cells underwent high-throughput TCR beta sequencing. Relapsing-remitting disease, either stable or active, was present in the multiple sclerosis controls, who were treatment-naive patients. Bulk CD8+ and CD4+ cells came from magnetic negative isolation; CD8+ TEMRA by FACS. The CDR3 is 17 residues long. Germline CDR1 is SGHTA and CDR2 is FQGTGA. The J segment lost 1 base and the V segment lost 3 bases, leaving 4 bases of the junction unmatched.

Sequencing was carried out using CD8+ T cells from PBMCs. The source of this sequence is a human donor with multiple sclerosis. The rearrangement joins TRBV7-3 to TRBJ2-1; 12 bases agree with TRBD2. As DNA, the CDR3 is TGTGCCAGCAGCTTCCCTCTAGCGGGAGGGTCCTACAATGAGCAGTTCTTC. This codes for CASSFPLAGGSYNEQFF.